This TCR beta chain was recovered during a study of blood T cells in healthy people across ages. Study-wide points: Estimated diversity that came from one million T cells was considered an underestimate. A greater number of naive CD4+ cells and higher diversity distinguished long-lived donors from aged donors.

CDR1 is DFQATT and CDR2 is SNEGSKA in the germline V gene (reference sequence). Unmatched junction bases numbered 10, after V lost 1 base and J lost 4 bases. The CDR3 covers 15 residues. This clonotype was observed many times. What it recognizes is unknown. PCR was performed a second time for about 7 to 12 cycles using a sample-barcoded 5' primer and a J-beta primer mix. Via MiXCR, TCRdb re-called the 5' RACE reads, giving one row per CDR3 protein. The sample lists 600,000 or so distinct CDR3 sequences, 25% to 30% occurring once. This clonotype was obtained from a woman aged 80 or over in good health. The chain is built from TRBV20-1 and TRBJ2-7; TRBD1 agrees at 7 bases. Sequencing input: blood. CDR3 in DNA: TGCAGTGCTAGAGCCTACGGGGACAGAGATTACGAGCAGTACTTC. The encoded protein is CSARAYGDRDYEQYF.